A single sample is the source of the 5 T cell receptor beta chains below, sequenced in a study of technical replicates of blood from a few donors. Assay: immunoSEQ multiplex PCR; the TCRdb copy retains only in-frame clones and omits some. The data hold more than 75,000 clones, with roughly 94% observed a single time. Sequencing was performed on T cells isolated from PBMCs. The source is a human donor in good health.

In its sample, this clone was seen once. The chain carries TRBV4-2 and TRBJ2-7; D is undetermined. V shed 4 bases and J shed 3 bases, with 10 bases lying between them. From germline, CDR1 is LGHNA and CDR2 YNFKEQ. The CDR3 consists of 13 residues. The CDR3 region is CASSPRPSYEQYF. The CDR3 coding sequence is TGTGCCAGCAGCCCCCGTCCCAGCTACGAGCAGTACTTC.

This CDR3 is CASSLETSGDLAETQYF. The CDR3 DNA sequence: TGTGCCAGCAGCTTGGAAACTAGCGGGGACCTTGCGGAGACCCAGTACTTC. This chain links TRBV5-4 with TRBJ2-5, with 10 bases that match TRBD2. The junction had 10 bases not matched to a gene; V was cut back by 0 bases and J by 5 bases. CDR3 size: 17 residues. The V gene's germline CDR1 is SGHNT and CDR2 YYREEE (reference sequence).

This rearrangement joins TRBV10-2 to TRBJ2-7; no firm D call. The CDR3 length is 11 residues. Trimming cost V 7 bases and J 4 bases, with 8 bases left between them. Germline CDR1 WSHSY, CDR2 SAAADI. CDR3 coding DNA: TGCGCCAGCACTAAATCTTACGAGCAGTACTTC. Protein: CASTKSYEQYF.

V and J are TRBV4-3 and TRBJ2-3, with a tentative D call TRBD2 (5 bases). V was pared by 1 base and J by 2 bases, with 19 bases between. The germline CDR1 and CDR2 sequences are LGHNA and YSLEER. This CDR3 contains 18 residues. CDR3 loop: CASSQAPTLSGYTDTQYF. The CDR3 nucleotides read TGCGCCAGCAGCCAAGCCCCAACCTTGAGCGGATACACAGATACGCAGTATTTT.

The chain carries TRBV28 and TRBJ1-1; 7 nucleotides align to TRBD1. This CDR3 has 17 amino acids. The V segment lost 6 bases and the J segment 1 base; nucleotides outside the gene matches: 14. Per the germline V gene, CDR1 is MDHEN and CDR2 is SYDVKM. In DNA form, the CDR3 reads TGTGCCAGCAGCTGGGGCGACAGGGTAAAGGGGAACACTGAAGCTTTCTTT. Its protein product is CASSWGDRVKGNTEAFF. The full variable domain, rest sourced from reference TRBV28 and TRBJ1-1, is DVKVTQSSRYLVKRTGEKVFLECVQDMDHENMFWYRQDPGLGLRLIYFSYDVKMKEKGDIPEGYSVSREKKERFSLILESASTNQTSMYLCASSWGDRVKGNTEAFFGQGTRLTVV.